This T cell receptor (beta chain) emerged from a study of spatial heterogeneity in lung cancer. Study at large: Patients with untreated early-stage non-small cell lung cancer, numbering 72, were the donors. Around 24 months after resection was the median timing of the follow-up PBMC samples, which were sequenced when available.

CDR1 and CDR2 from the germline V gene are SGHRS and YFSETQ. The ends lost 4 bases at V and 8 bases at J; junction bases unmatched: 12. CDR3 length: 15 amino acids. One entry per CDR3 protein results from TCRdb running MiXCR on the 5' RACE reads. This sample has over 95,000 distinct CDR3 sequences, with 10% to 11% found just once. Time point meaning: blood at routine non-recurrence follow-up after resection. Whole RNA, isolated from tumor, nontumor lung or frozen PBMC, was sequenced without prior sorting. The chain employs TRBV5-1 and TRBJ1-2; TRBD1 matches 9 bases. The source of this sequence is a female donor with early-stage non-small cell lung cancer. The sequenced sample was PBMCs, obtained at follow-up. The CDR3 sequence: CASSPNSGQGRGYTF. CDR3 in DNA: TGCGCCAGCAGCCCTAATTCGGGACAGGGTCGGGGCTACACCTTC.